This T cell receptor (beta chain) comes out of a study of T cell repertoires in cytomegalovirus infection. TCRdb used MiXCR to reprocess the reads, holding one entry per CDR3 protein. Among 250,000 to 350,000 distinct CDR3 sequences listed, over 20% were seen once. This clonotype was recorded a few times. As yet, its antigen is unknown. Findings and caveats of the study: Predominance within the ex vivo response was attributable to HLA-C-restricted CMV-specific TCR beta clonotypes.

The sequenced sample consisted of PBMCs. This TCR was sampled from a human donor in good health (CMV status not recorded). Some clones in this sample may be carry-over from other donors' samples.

CDR3 protein: CAISESRTGDQETQYF. The CDR3 DNA follows: TGTGCCATCAGTGAGTCGAGGACAGGGGATCAAGAGACCCAGTACTTC. V and J are TRBV10-3 and TRBJ2-5, with TRBD1 matching over 9 bases. J was trimmed by 2 bases and V by 0 bases; bases with no gene match: 4. The CDR3 runs to 16 residues. Germline CDR1 and CDR2: ENHRY and SYGVKD.